These 18 T cell receptor beta chains were all obtained from the same sample, sequenced in a study of CD8+CD57+ T cells in acquired aplastic anemia. TCR beta VDJ combinations and CDR3 sequences were profiled from genomic DNA. TCRdb processed the reads anew with MiXCR; each CDR3 protein has one entry. The table records under 200,000 distinct CDR3 sequences, roughly 50% of them present only once. Sequencing was done on patients that had shown CD8+CD57+ cell expansion by flow cytometry. Sequenced input: sorted CD4+, CD8+, or CD8+CD57+ T cells (not recorded which) from PBMCs. Source of these receptors: a human donor with aplastic anemia.

This clonotype came up many times. The V and J genes are TRBV11-1 and TRBJ1-2; a weak D match, TRBD1 (6 bases). The CDR3 totals 17 residues. Germline V CDR1 and CDR2: SGHAT, FQDESV (reference sequence). With 6 bases removed from V and 8 bases from J, the gap between germline ends came to 28 bases. CDR3 sequence: CASRTDRPNPTRGGYTF. The CDR3 nucleotides read TGTGCCAGCAGGACTGACAGGCCCAACCCTACTAGGGGGGGCTACACCTTC.

This clonotype has a handful of counts. The V gene is TRBV2, the J gene TRBJ2-5; D is unclear. This CDR3 has 12 amino acids. Trimming pared 4 bases from V and 5 bases from J, leaving 8 bases between. Germline assignment: CDR1 SNHLY and CDR2 FYNNEI. CDR3 amino acids: CASSAHGETQYF. The DNA for the CDR3 is TGTGCCAGCAGTGCCCACGGGGAGACCCAGTACTTC.

This clonotype was counted between two and nine times. The V call is TRBV29-1, the J call TRBJ2-7, with a tentative D call TRBD2 (7 bases). The CDR3 totals 14 residues. V was clipped by 6 bases and J by 9 bases, with 24 bases between them. Germline V gene lookup returns CDR1 SQVTM and CDR2 ANQGSEA. The DNA for the CDR3 is TGCAGCGTCGGCCGTCGGGGGGCCCTTGAGGGGCAGTACTTC. As protein: CSVGRRGALEGQYF.

This clonotype was observed many times. The rearrangement uses TRBV19 and TRBJ1-4; 7 positions match TRBD1. Germline V gene sequence: CDR1 LNHDA, CDR2 SQIVND (reference sequence). This CDR3 contains 13 residues. The V segment lost 5 bases and the J segment 6 bases; nucleotides outside the gene matches: 3. CDR3 sequence (DNA): TGTGCCAGTAGTGGACAGGTCTATGAAAAACTGTTTTTT. As protein: CASSGQVYEKLFF.

The table lists this clonotype with many counts. This rearrangement joins TRBV5-1 to TRBJ2-1, with D perhaps TRBD1 (5 bases). This CDR3 is 13 amino acids long. Trimming took off 1 base at V and 10 bases at J, with 12 bases between the two ends. Germline V gene lookup returns CDR1 SGHRS and CDR2 YFSETQ. CDR3 in DNA: TGCGCCAGCAGCTTGAGCAGGGATCACGAGCAGTTCTTC. Translated: CASSLSRDHEQFF.

This clonotype was detected a few times. A junction boundary mismatches the germline segment, possibly from a read error. V gene TRBV12-3 or TRBV12-4 combines with J gene TRBJ2-4; 11 bases align to TRBD2. The CDR3 loop spans 19 amino acids. The CDR3 protein is CASATQGLAGGLGKSIQYF. CDR3 coding DNA: TGTGCCAGCGCAACCCAGGGCCTAGCGGGAGGTTTGGGCAAAAGCATTCAGTACTTC.

This clonotype was seen repeatedly, ten times or more. V and J are TRBV5-1 and TRBJ1-1; possible D gene TRBD1, 6 bases. The V and J ends lost 4 bases and 0 bases respectively, with 13 bases between them. The CDR3 runs 15 residues. Germline V gene lookup returns CDR1 SGHRS and CDR2 YFSETQ. In DNA, the CDR3 is TGCGCCAGCAGCGAAATGACAGGCTTGAACACTGAAGCTTTCTTT. Its translation is CASSEMTGLNTEAFF.

This clonotype was counted many times. The gene calls are TRBV12-3 or TRBV12-4 and TRBJ2-3, with D hard to call. This CDR3 has 10 residues. V lost 5 bases and J lost 5, with 2 bases in between. This CDR3 is CASSLDTQYF. The CDR3 DNA sequence: TGTGCCAGCAGTCTAGATACGCAGTATTTT.

The rearrangement links TRBV12-3 or TRBV12-4 to TRBJ1-1, with unresolved D. The V and J ends lost 7 bases and 4 bases respectively, with 13 bases between them. The CDR3 has 13 amino acids. The CDR3 spells CASTRRVGTEAFF. The DNA for the CDR3 is TGTGCCAGCACCCGACGGGTAGGCACTGAAGCTTTCTTT.

The chain combines TRBV2 with TRBJ2-1; D not resolved. The length of the CDR3 is 13 residues. The germline CDR1 and CDR2 sequences are SNHLY and FYNNEI. The ends were cut back, 3 bases at V and 3 bases at J, with 6 bases in the middle. CDR3 residues: CASSETDYNEQFF. The DNA of the CDR3 is TGTGCCAGCAGTGAGACGGACTACAATGAGCAGTTCTTC.

In its sample, this clonotype was seen many times. V usage is TRBV3-1 and J usage is TRBJ2-1; a possible D gene is TRBD2 (5 bases). Germline CDR1 is LGHDT and CDR2 is YNNKEL (reference sequence). Trimming left V 3 bases short and J 5 bases short, with 8 bases between. This CDR3 region has 13 residues. The chain's CDR3 is CASSHAADNEQFF. In DNA form, the CDR3 reads TGTGCCAGCAGCCATGCAGCGGACAATGAGCAGTTCTTC.

This chain links TRBV10-3 with TRBJ2-1; unclear D gene. Trimming removed 6 bases from V and 10 bases from J, with 13 bases in between. The CDR3 is 12 residues long. Looked up from germline, CDR1 is ENHRY and CDR2 is SYGVKD. The DNA of the CDR3 is TGTGCCATCAGGGTTTCGGCGGAAGAGCAGTTCTTC. Its translation: CAIRVSAEEQFF.

The genes are TRBV7-9 and TRBJ1-1, with D unresolved. The V gene lost 6 bases and the J gene lost 3 bases, with 2 bases spanning the gap. Germline CDR1 is SEHNR and CDR2 is FQNEAQ (reference sequence). The CDR3 is 10 residues long. The CDR3 is CASSYTEAFF. The CDR3 bases are TGTGCCAGCAGTTACACTGAAGCTTTCTTT.

The DNA of the CDR3 is TGCAGTGCTAGAGATGGGGGCAGGGAGGTAGAGACCCAGTACTTC. Protein sequence: CSARDGGREVETQYF. The rearrangement links TRBV20-1 to TRBJ2-5; either TRBD1 or TRBD2 may fit D (6 bases each). The CDR3 consists of 15 residues. With 0 bases removed from V and 4 bases from J, the gap between germline ends came to 15 bases. Per the germline V gene, CDR1 is DFQATT and CDR2 is SNEGSKA (reference sequence).

This clonotype occurred many times. The gene calls are TRBV20-1 and TRBJ2-2, with 8 bases that match TRBD2. This CDR3 has 15 amino acids. V lost 6 bases and J lost 2; bases outside the gene matches: 8. Germline CDR1 reads DFQATT; CDR2 reads SNEGSKA (reference sequence). The CDR3 spells CSANQAGVNTGELFF. The CDR3 DNA follows: TGCAGTGCGAACCAAGCGGGGGTAAACACCGGGGAGCTGTTTTTT.

This clonotype was seen ten or more times. This chain connects TRBV19 to TRBJ1-1; D might be TRBD1 (6 bases). Per the germline V gene, CDR1 is LNHDA and CDR2 is SQIVND (reference sequence). The CDR3 covers 14 residues. V lost 5 bases and J 3 bases, leaving 13 bases between the germline ends. CDR3 sequence: CASSVTGSHTEAFF. As DNA, the CDR3 is TGTGCCAGTAGTGTCACAGGGAGTCACACTGAAGCTTTCTTT.

V gene TRBV20-1 combines with J gene TRBJ1-5; tentatively, D is TRBD1 (6 bases). The germline V gene encodes CDR1 DFQATT and CDR2 SNEGSKA (reference sequence). The CDR3 is 16 residues long. Between the trimmed V and J ends, which lost 7 bases and 1 base, there was a span of 20 bases. The DNA for the CDR3 is TGCAGTGGAGGGGCACACAGGGACTCGAGCAATCAGCCCCAGCATTTT. This translates into CSGGAHRDSSNQPQHF.

The J gene is TRBJ2-7, the V gene TRBV28; 9 nucleotides match TRBD2. The CDR3 totals 14 residues. V shed 7 bases and J 0 bases; nucleotides not matched to a gene: 4. In germline, CDR1 is MDHEN, CDR2 SYDVKM. CDR3 in DNA: TGTGCCAGCAAAGTTAGCGGGAGCTCCTACGAGCAGTACTTC. Its translation is CASKVSGSSYEQYF.